Each of the 7 T cell receptor beta chains below was sequenced from the same sample in a study of T cells in Graves' hyperthyroidism and ophthalmopathy (dated by TCRdb to between 2018 and 2021). Libraries were made using multiplex PCR. For sequencing, an Illumina HiSeq 2000 was employed. The TCR beta CDR3 regions were amplified from RNA transcripts. A first-round RT-PCR of the TCR CDR3 used the HTBI primer set with the Qiagen OneStep RT-PCR kit. The raw public data were reprocessed by TCRdb itself: fastp quality trimming at Q25, MiXCR clonotype calling, in-frame beta chains only. Rows matching on CDR3 protein sequence are summarized as one entry with the most common DNA and genes. The sample contains hundreds of thousands of distinct CDR3 sequences, 38% of them found a single time. The ten largest account for around 10% of the sample. The specimen was blood. Receptors were obtained from a man between 18 and 29 years old with Graves' hyperthyroidism.

The table lists this clonotype with a count of one. This chain joins TRBV19 and TRBJ1-5; D unresolved. CDR3 size: 13 residues. V lost 3 bases, J lost 9 bases, and 12 bases lay in between. CDR1 and CDR2 (germline): LNHDA, SQIVND (reference sequence). The CDR3 DNA is TGTGCCAGTAGTATGAGCGCCGGGCGGCCCCAGCATTTT. Its translation is CASSMSAGRPQHF.

Turning to this clonotype: A much larger clone differs by one base, so this may be a read error. The chain joins TRBV9 to TRBJ1-2; tentative D call: TRBD1 (5 bases). CDR3 length equals 12 residues. Germline values: CDR1 SGDLS, CDR2 YYNGEE. The CDR3 coding sequence is TGTGCCAGCAGCGTTCAGGGCCGCGGCTACATCTTC. Its translation is CASSVQGRGYIF.

The genes are TRBV10-2 and TRBJ1-2; D unclear. V gave up 0 bases and J gave up 6 bases, with 11 bases separating them. Per the germline V gene, CDR1 is WSHSY and CDR2 is SAAADI. This CDR3 spans 14 amino acids. The CDR3, as DNA: TGCGCCAGCAGTGAGTCATGGGATACTCATGGCTACACCTTC. It encodes CASSESWDTHGYTF.

This clonotype was detected many times. The CDR3 loop is CASSIAGGGYTF. The CDR3 DNA follows: TGTGCCAGTAGTATAGCTGGCGGCGGCTACACCTTC. The chain recombines TRBV19 with TRBJ1-2; D is undetermined. V was cut by 1 base and J by 8 bases, with 8 bases left in between. The CDR3 covers 12 residues. The germline gives CDR1 LNHDA, CDR2 SQIVND (reference sequence).

This clonotype occurred once. The V and J genes are TRBV10-2 and TRBJ1-1; a weak D match, TRBD1 (5 bases). From germline, CDR1 is WSHSY and CDR2 SAAADI. V was cut by 3 bases and J by 6 bases, with 14 bases left in between. The CDR3 has 14 amino acids. CDR3 loop: CASSDYPRESEAFF. CDR3 nucleotide sequence: TGCGCCAGCAGTGACTACCCCAGGGAGTCTGAAGCTTTCTTT.

The rearrangement uses TRBV29-1 and TRBJ2-5, with D uncertain. CDR3 length: 12 residues. Trimming cost V 4 bases and J 3 bases, with 9 bases left between them. Germline values: CDR1 SQVTM, CDR2 ANQGSEA. DNA of the CDR3: TGCAGCGTTGTCGCAGGAGAAGAGACCCAGTACTTC. Its protein is CSVVAGEETQYF.

This clonotype has at least ten counts. CDR3 nucleotide sequence: TGTGCCAGCGGCGGGGAAGAGACCCAGTACTTC. Its translation: CASGGEETQYF. The chain links TRBV7-6 to TRBJ2-5; the D gene is possibly TRBD2 (6 bases). The CDR3 is 11 amino acids. The V end lost 8 bases, the J end lost 3 bases, and 7 bases lay between the germline ends. The germline CDR1 and CDR2 sequences are SGHVS and FNYEAQ.